Listed below are T cell receptor beta chains from one sample, sequenced in a study of graft-versus-host responses after intestinal transplantation. Sequenced by immunoSEQ multiplex PCR; TCRdb stores in-frame clones only, minus some. Here the sample spans about 85,000 clones, around 90% being singletons. Which antigens these TCRs recognize remains unknown. The input for sequencing was unstimulated CD8+ T cells sorted from spleen or lymph node cells, taken before transplant. The receptors here all came from a human donor who was the organ donor for an intestinal transplant. Both conserved end residues are part of each CDR3. The D gene is left open where the match is weak. Clone size is shown for a subset of rows, as once, few, many or a class of expanded clone.

size: once
D: NA
J: TRBJ2-3
V: TRBV7-9
CDR3: CASNSLGDSTDTQYF
DNA: TGTGCCAGCAACTCTTTGGGGGACTCCACAGATACGCAGTATTTT

size: NA
D: TRBD1
J: TRBJ2-2
V: TRBV11-2
CDR3: CASSTGTANTGELFF
DNA: TGTGCCAGCAGCACCGGGACAGCGAACACCGGGGAGCTGTTTTTT

size: NA
D: TRBD2
J: TRBJ2-1
V: TRBV6-6
CDR3: CASSYSTSGRGNEQFF
DNA: TGTGCCAGCAGTTACTCCACTAGCGGGAGGGGCAATGAGCAGTTCTTC

size: NA
D: NA
J: TRBJ2-7
V: TRBV30
CDR3: CAWSVLVGYEQYF
DNA: TGTGCCTGGAGTGTACTAGTCGGGTACGAGCAGTACTTC

size: NA
D: TRBD2
J: TRBJ2-7
V: TRBV6-1
CDR3: CATLSGRPPYEQYF
DNA: TGTGCCACCCTGAGCGGGAGGCCCCCCTACGAGCAGTACTTC

size: NA
D: NA
J: TRBJ2-3
V: TRBV9
CDR3: CASSVATDTQYF
DNA: TGTGCCAGCAGCGTAGCTACTGATACGCAGTATTTT

size: NA
D: NA
J: TRBJ2-3
V: TRBV5-1
CDR3: CASVRTGTSTDTQYF
DNA: TGCGCCAGCGTTCGTACGGGTACTAGCACAGATACGCAGTATTTT

size: NA
D: NA
J: TRBJ1-3
V: TRBV14
CDR3: CASSLKGWAGGHTIYF
DNA: TGTGCCAGCAGCCTCAAGGGTTGGGCTGGCGGCCACACCATATATTTT

size: few
D: NA
J: TRBJ1-1
V: TRBV6-4
CDR3: CASSEIPNTEAFF
DNA: TGTGCCAGCAGTGAGATACCGAACACTGAAGCTTTCTTT

size: NA
D: TRBD1
J: TRBJ2-7
V: TRBV11-2
CDR3: CASSLGQEHYEQYF
DNA: TGTGCCAGCAGCCTAGGACAGGAGCACTACGAGCAGTACTTC

size: NA
D: NA
J: TRBJ2-7
V: TRBV7-9
CDR3: CASSLEPQLPLYEQYF
DNA: TGTGCCAGCAGCTTAGAACCGCAGCTACCCCTTTACGAGCAGTACTTC

size: NA
D: NA
J: TRBJ2-7
V: TRBV29-1
CDR3: CSVGTDYEQYF
DNA: TGCAGCGTCGGGACTGATTACGAGCAGTACTTC

size: NA
D: NA
J: TRBJ2-7
V: TRBV11-2
CDR3: CASSSLQVYEQYF
DNA: TGTGCCAGCAGCTCCCTACAGGTGTACGAGCAGTACTTC

size: NA
D: NA
J: TRBJ1-5
V: TRBV27
CDR3: CASSLWAGGPQHF
DNA: TGTGCCAGCAGTTTATGGGCCGGCGGGCCCCAGCATTTT

size: once
D: NA
J: TRBJ1-2
V: TRBV5-6
CDR3: CASSPSPGTFRGDGYTF
DNA: TGTGCCAGCAGCCCCTCCCCTGGGACATTTAGGGGGGATGGCTACACCTTC

size: NA
D: TRBD1
J: TRBJ1-2
V: TRBV6-5
CDR3: CASTDRGPNYGYTF
DNA: TGTGCCAGCACCGACAGGGGGCCAAACTATGGCTACACCTTC

size: few
D: NA
J: TRBJ2-1
V: TRBV7-9
CDR3: CASSRQSYNEQFF
DNA: TGTGCCAGCAGCCGACAGAGCTACAATGAGCAGTTCTTC

size: NA
D: TRBD2
J: TRBJ2-2
V: TRBV9
CDR3: CASSNSGTRGNTGELFF
DNA: TGTGCCAGCAGTAACTCCGGGACTAGGGGTAACACCGGGGAGCTGTTTTTT

size: NA
D: NA
J: TRBJ1-5
V: TRBV5-6
CDR3: CASSLAGYSNQPQHF
DNA: TGTGCCAGCAGCTTGGCAGGTTATAGCAATCAGCCCCAGCATTTT

size: NA
D: NA
J: TRBJ1-2
V: TRBV5-8
CDR3: CASSLVAGNYGYTF
DNA: TGTGCCAGCAGCTTGGTAGCGGGGAACTATGGCTACACCTTC

size: NA
D: TRBD1
J: TRBJ1-3
V: TRBV30
CDR3: CAGTGGGNTIYF
DNA: TGTGCCGGGACAGGGGGCGGAAACACCATATATTTT

size: NA
D: NA
J: TRBJ2-2
V: TRBV27
CDR3: CASSFVDANTGELFF
DNA: TGTGCCAGCAGTTTCGTGGATGCGAACACCGGGGAGCTGTTTTTT

size: NA
D: NA
J: TRBJ1-1
V: TRBV11-3
CDR3: CASSSLLTRNTEAFF
DNA: TGTGCCAGCAGCTCACTACTTACTCGGAACACTGAAGCTTTCTTT

size: NA
D: TRBD1
J: TRBJ2-1
V: TRBV6-1
CDR3: CASSASTGAVYNEQFF
DNA: TGTGCCAGCAGTGCATCGACAGGGGCCGTCTACAATGAGCAGTTCTTC

size: once
D: TRBD1
J: TRBJ1-6
V: TRBV6-5
CDR3: CASSLPRGRSGSPLHF
DNA: TGTGCCAGCAGTTTACCCAGGGGGCGGTCAGGTTCACCCCTCCACTTT

size: NA
D: TRBD1
J: TRBJ1-6
V: TRBV7-6
CDR3: CASGQGYNSPLHF
DNA: TGTGCCAGCGGACAGGGCTATAATTCACCCCTCCACTTT

size: NA
D: NA
J: TRBJ2-7
V: TRBV7-6
CDR3: CASSTSYEQYF
DNA: TGTGCCAGCAGCACCAGCTACGAGCAGTACTTC

size: NA
D: TRBD1
J: TRBJ1-1
V: TRBV5-1
CDR3: CASSNPQGGAFF
DNA: TGCGCCAGCAGCAACCCACAGGGGGGGGCTTTCTTT

size: once
D: NA
J: TRBJ1-5
V: TRBV6-1
CDR3: CASRPFVEGNQPQHF
DNA: TGTGCCAGCAGGCCGTTTGTGGAGGGCAATCAGCCCCAGCATTTT

size: NA
D: TRBD2
J: TRBJ2-3
V: TRBV11-1
CDR3: CVSSYAVAGSTDTQYF
DNA: TGTGTCAGCAGCTACGCGGTAGCGGGGAGCACAGATACGCAGTATTTT

size: NA
D: NA
J: TRBJ2-1
V: TRBV5-5
CDR3: CASSSGGSYNEQFF
DNA: TGTGCCAGCAGCTCTGGGGGCAGTTACAATGAGCAGTTCTTC

size: NA
D: TRBD2
J: TRBJ2-2
V: TRBV7-2
CDR3: CASSPGLAGVAGELFF
DNA: TGTGCCAGCAGCCCGGGACTAGCGGGAGTAGCCGGGGAGCTGTTTTTT

size: NA
D: NA
J: TRBJ2-5
V: TRBV9
CDR3: CASSASPQKGGGETQYF
DNA: TGTGCCAGCAGCGCCTCTCCCCAAAAGGGTGGGGGGGAGACCCAGTACTTC

size: NA
D: NA
J: TRBJ2-7
V: TRBV5-1
CDR3: CASSLLGAAYEQYF
DNA: TGCGCCAGCAGCTTGCTAGGGGCCGCGTACGAGCAGTACTTC

size: NA
D: NA
J: TRBJ2-5
V: TRBV2
CDR3: CASIGGLGETQYF
DNA: TGTGCCAGCATCGGAGGGCTCGGAGAGACCCAGTACTTC

size: NA
D: TRBD2
J: TRBJ2-5
V: TRBV19
CDR3: CASSTAGRLAQETQYF
DNA: TGTGCCAGTAGTACCGCGGGGCGACTAGCCCAAGAGACCCAGTACTTC

size: NA
D: TRBD1
J: TRBJ1-1
V: TRBV28
CDR3: CATSDRVNTEAFF
DNA: TGTGCCACCTCGGACAGGGTGAACACTGAAGCTTTCTTT

size: NA
D: TRBD1
J: TRBJ1-5
V: TRBV19
CDR3: CASTSTGGGQPQHF
DNA: TGTGCCAGTACCTCGACAGGGGGCGGACAGCCCCAGCATTTT

size: NA
D: NA
J: TRBJ1-4
V: TRBV5-6
CDR3: CASSSRNQVNEKLFF
DNA: TGTGCCAGCAGCTCGAGGAATCAGGTTAATGAAAAACTGTTTTTT

size: NA
D: TRBD1
J: TRBJ1-1
V: TRBV7-6
CDR3: CASSTLQGWDTEAFF
DNA: TGTGCCAGCAGCACCTTACAGGGGTGGGACACTGAAGCTTTCTTT

size: NA
D: TRBD2
J: TRBJ2-7
V: TRBV28
CDR3: CASSLMREVYEQYF
DNA: TGTGCCAGCAGTTTAATGCGGGAGGTGTACGAGCAGTACTTC

size: NA
D: TRBD1
J: TRBJ2-5
V: TRBV28
CDR3: CASSLRGQVFGGETQYF
DNA: TGTGCCAGCAGTTTACGGGGACAGGTTTTTGGGGGGGAGACCCAGTACTTC

size: NA
D: NA
J: TRBJ1-5
V: TRBV18
CDR3: CASSPELDSNQPQHF
DNA: TGTGCCAGCTCCCCTGAGTTAGATAGCAATCAGCCCCAGCATTTT

size: NA
D: NA
J: TRBJ2-3
V: TRBV7-9
CDR3: CASSSGPETIDTQYF
DNA: TGTGCCAGCAGCTCGGGCCCAGAGACGATAGATACGCAGTATTTT

size: NA
D: NA
J: TRBJ2-2
V: TRBV7-6
CDR3: CASSLGGKAGELFF
DNA: TGTGCCAGCAGCTTAGGGGGGAAGGCCGGGGAGCTGTTTTTT

size: NA
D: NA
J: TRBJ2-3
V: TRBV11-2
CDR3: CASSLVGSTDTQYF
DNA: TGTGCCAGCAGCTTAGTGGGCAGCACAGATACGCAGTATTTT

size: NA
D: NA
J: TRBJ2-2
V: TRBV19
CDR3: CASSIYTGELFF
DNA: TGTGCCAGTAGTATATACACCGGGGAGCTGTTTTTT